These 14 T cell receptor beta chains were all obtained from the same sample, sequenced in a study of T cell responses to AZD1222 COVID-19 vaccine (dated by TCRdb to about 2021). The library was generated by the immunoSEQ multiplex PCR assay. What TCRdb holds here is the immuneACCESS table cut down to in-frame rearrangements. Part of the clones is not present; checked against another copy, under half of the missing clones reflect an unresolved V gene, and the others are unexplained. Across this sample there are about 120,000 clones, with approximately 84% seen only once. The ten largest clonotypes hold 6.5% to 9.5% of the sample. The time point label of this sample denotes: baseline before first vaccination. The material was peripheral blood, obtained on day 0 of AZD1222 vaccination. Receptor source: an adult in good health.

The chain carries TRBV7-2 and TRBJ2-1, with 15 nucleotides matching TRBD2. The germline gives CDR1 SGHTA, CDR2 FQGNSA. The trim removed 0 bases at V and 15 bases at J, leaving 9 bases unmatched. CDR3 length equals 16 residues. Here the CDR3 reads CASSLAGGLAGGHRFF. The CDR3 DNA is TGTGCCAGCAGCTTAGCGGGTGGACTAGCGGGGGGGCATCGGTTCTTC.

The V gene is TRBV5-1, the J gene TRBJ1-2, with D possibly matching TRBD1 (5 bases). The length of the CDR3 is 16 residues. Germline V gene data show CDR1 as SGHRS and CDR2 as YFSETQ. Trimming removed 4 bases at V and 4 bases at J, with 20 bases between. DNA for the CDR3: TGCGCCAGCAGCCCTGTCCCAGGGAGGGGTCCCTATGGCTACACCTTC. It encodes CASSPVPGRGPYGYTF. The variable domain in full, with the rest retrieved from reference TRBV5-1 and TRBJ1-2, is KAGVTQTPRYLIKTRGQQVTLSCSPISGHRSVSWYQQTPGQGLQFLFEYFSETQRNKGNFPGRFSGRQFSNSRSEMNVSTLELGDSALYLCASSPVPGRGPYGYTFGSGTRLTVV.

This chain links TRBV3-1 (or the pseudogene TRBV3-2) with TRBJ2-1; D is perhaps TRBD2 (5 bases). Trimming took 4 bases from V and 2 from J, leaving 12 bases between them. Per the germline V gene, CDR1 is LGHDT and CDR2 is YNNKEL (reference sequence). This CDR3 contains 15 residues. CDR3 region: CASSPWGEPYNEQFF. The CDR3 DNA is TGTGCCAGCAGCCCTTGGGGAGAGCCCTACAATGAGCAGTTCTTC.

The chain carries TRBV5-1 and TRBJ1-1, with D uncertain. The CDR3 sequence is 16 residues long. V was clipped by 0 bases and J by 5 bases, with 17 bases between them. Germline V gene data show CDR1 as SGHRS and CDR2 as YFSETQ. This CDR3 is CASSLDPGRRRTEAFF. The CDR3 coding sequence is TGCGCCAGCAGCTTGGACCCAGGTCGGAGGCGAACTGAAGCTTTCTTT.

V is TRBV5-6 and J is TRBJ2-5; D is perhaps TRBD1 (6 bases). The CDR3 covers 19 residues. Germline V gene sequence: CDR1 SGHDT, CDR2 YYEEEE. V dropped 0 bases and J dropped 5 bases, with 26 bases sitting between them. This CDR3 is CASSLAWRQADRLGETQYF. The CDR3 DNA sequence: TGTGCCAGCAGCTTGGCATGGAGACAGGCGGATCGCTTAGGGGAGACCCAGTACTTC. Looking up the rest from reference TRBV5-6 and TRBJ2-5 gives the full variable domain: DAGVTQSPTHLIKTRGQQVTLRCSPKSGHDTVSWYQQALGQGPQFIFQYYEEEERQRGNFPDRFSGHQFPNYSSELNVNALLLGDSALYLCASSLAWRQADRLGETQYFGPGTRLLVL.

This CDR3 reads CASSPLPGRFRVEAFF. DNA of the CDR3: TGTGCCAGCAGTCCTCTACCGGGACGCTTTAGGGTTGAAGCTTTCTTT. The chain carries TRBV28 and TRBJ1-1; TRBD1 is a possible D gene (5 bases). Germline lookup yields CDR1 MDHEN and CDR2 SYDVKM. This CDR3 is 16 amino acids long. Deletions cut 5 bases from V and 7 bases from J, with 23 bases between.

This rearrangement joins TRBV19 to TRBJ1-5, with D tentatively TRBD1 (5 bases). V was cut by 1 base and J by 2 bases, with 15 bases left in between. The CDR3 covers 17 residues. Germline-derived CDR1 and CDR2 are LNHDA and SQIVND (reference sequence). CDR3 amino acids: CASSIVWAGQGNQPQHF. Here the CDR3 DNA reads TGTGCCAGTAGTATAGTCTGGGCGGGGCAGGGCAATCAGCCCCAGCATTTT.

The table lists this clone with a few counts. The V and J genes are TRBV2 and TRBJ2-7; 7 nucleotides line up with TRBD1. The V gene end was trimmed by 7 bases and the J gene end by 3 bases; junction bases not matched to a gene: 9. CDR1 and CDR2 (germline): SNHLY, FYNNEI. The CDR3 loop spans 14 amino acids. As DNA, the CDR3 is TGTGCCAGCATCCACAGGGGCCCCCTCTACGAGCAGTACTTC. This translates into CASIHRGPLYEQYF.

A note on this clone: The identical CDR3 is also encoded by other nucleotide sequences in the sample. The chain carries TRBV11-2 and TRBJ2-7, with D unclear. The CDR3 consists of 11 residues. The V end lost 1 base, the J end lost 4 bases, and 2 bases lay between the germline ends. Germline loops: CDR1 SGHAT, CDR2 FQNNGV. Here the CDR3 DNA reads TGTGCCAGCAGCTTAGCATACGAGCAGTACTTC. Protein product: CASSLAYEQYF.

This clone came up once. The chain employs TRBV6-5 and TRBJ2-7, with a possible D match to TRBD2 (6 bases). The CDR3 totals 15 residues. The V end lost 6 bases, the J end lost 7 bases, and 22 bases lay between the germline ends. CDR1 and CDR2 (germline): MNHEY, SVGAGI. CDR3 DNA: TGTGCCAGCAGCCGGGACTTTTTTTCCCCAGATGAGCAGTACTTC. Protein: CASSRDFFSPDEQYF.

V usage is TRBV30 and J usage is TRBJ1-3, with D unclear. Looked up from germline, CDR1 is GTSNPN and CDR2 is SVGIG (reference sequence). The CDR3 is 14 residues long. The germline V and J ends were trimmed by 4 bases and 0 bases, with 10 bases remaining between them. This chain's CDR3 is CAWTGVVSGNTIYF. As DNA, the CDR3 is TGTGCCTGGACAGGAGTTGTCTCTGGAAACACCATATATTTT. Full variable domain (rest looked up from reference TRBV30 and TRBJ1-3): SQTIHQWPATLVQPVGSPLSLECTVEGTSNPNLYWYRQAAGRGLQLLFYSVGIGQISSEVPQNLSASRPQDRQFILSSKKLLLSDSGFYLCAWTGVVSGNTIYFGEGSWLTVV.

CDR3 residues: CASSQELADNEQFF. The CDR3 nucleotides are TGTGCCAGCAGCCAAGAACTAGCAGACAATGAGCAGTTCTTC. The genes are TRBV3-1 (or the pseudogene TRBV3-2) and TRBJ2-1, with D possibly being TRBD2 (6 bases). Germline assignment: CDR1 LGHDT and CDR2 YNNKEL (reference sequence). The CDR3 totals 14 residues. V was pared by 0 bases and J by 5 bases, with 8 bases between.

This CDR3 is CAFQGGQEYTEAFF. The CDR3 DNA reads as TGTGCCTTCCAAGGGGGCCAGGAGTACACTGAAGCTTTCTTT. V gene TRBV30 combines with J gene TRBJ1-1, with 7 bases lining up with TRBD1. V shed 7 bases, J shed 3 bases, and the junction held 11 bases outside the gene matches. Germline lookup yields CDR1 GTSNPN and CDR2 SVGIG (reference sequence). The CDR3 totals 14 residues.

For the CDR3, the DNA is TGCGCCAGCAGCCTGTGGACTGGTCAGCCCCAGCATTTT. Translating it yields CASSLWTGQPQHF. The chain links TRBV5-1 to TRBJ1-5; D remains unclear. Germline V gene lookup returns CDR1 SGHRS and CDR2 YFSETQ. The CDR3 spans 13 residues. V lost 4 bases, J lost 6 bases, and 11 bases lay in between.